The clone carrying this T cell receptor beta chain was observed at least ten times. Antigen unknown. This specimen belongs to a study of CD8 T cells in ankylosing spondylitis. General study findings and limits: Seven to nine highly homologous variants made up a TCR beta motif, and this motif appeared characteristic of ankylosing spondylitis blood.

The germline V and J ends were trimmed by 8 bases and 0 bases, with 10 bases remaining between them. The germline CDR1 and CDR2 sequences are MGHDK and SYGVNS. The CDR3 extends over 13 amino acids. TCRdb reprocessed the 5' RACE reads via MiXCR and lists one record per CDR3 protein. Among around 150,000 distinct CDR3 sequences listed, 7.3% were seen once. This sequence originates from a female donor with ankylosing spondylitis or in good health (not recorded which). The chain uses TRBV25-1 and TRBJ2-5; no clear D. The sequenced sample consisted of blood, either unsorted or a sorted T cell fraction (not recorded which). Here the CDR3 reads CASFDMYQETQYF. CDR3 nucleotides: TGTGCCAGCTTCGATATGTACCAAGAGACCCAGTACTTC.